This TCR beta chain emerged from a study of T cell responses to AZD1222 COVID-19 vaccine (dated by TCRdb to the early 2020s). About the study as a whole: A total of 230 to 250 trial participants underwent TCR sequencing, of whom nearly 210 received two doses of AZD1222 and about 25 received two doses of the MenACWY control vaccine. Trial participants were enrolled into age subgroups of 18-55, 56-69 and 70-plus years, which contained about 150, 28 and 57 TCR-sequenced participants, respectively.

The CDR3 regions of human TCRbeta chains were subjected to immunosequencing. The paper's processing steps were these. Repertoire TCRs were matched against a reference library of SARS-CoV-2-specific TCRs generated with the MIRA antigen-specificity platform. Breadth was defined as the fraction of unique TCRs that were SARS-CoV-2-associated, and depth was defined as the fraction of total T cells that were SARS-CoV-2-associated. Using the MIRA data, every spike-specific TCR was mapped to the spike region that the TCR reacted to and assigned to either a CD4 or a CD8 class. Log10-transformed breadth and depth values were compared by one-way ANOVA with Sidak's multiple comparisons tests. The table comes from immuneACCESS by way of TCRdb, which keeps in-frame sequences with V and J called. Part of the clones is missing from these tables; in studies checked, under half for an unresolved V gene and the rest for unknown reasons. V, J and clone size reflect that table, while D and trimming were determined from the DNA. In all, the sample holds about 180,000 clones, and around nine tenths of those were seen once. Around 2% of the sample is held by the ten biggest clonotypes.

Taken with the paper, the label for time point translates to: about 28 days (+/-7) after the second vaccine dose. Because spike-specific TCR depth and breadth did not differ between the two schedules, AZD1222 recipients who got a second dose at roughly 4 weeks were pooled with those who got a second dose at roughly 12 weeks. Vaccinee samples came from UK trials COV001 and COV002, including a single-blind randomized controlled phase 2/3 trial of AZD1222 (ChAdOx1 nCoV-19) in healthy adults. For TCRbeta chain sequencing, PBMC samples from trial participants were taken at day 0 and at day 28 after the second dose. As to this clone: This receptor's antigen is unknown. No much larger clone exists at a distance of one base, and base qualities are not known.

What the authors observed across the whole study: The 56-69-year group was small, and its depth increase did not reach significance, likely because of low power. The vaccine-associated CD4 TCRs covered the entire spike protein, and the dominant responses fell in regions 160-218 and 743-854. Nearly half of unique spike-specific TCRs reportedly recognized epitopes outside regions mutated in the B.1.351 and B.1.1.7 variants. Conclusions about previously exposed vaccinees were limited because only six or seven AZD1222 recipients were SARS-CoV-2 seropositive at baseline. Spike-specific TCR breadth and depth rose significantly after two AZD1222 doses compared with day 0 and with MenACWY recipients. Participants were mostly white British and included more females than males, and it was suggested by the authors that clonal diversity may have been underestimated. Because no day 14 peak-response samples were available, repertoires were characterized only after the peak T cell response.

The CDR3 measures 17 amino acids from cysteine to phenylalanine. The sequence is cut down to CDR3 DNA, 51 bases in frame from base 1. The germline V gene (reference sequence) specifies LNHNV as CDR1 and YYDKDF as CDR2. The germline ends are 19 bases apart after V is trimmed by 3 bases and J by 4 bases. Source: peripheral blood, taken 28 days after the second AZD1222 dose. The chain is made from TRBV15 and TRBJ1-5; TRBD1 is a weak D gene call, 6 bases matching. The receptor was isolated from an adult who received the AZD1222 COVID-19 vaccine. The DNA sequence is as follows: TGTGCCACCAGCAGCGGAGGGGGGATTTGGCGGAATCAGCCCCAGCATTTT. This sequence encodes CATSSGGGIWRNQPQHF.